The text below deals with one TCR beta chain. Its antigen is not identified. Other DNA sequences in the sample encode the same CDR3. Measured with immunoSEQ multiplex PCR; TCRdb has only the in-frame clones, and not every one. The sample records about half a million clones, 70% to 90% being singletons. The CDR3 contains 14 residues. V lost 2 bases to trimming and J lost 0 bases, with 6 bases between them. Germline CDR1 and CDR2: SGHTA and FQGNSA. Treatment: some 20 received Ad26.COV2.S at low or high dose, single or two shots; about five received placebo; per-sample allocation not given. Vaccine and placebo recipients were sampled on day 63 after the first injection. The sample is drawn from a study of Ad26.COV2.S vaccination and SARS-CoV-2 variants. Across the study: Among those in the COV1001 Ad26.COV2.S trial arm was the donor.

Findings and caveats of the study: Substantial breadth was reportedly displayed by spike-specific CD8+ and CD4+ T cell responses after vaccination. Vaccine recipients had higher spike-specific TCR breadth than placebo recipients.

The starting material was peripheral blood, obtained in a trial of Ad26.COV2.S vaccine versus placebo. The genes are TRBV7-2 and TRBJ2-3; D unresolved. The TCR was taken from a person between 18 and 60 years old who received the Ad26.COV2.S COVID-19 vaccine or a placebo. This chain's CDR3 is CASSLRRSTDTQYF. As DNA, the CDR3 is TGTGCCAGCAGCTTAAGGCGGAGCACAGATACGCAGTATTTT.